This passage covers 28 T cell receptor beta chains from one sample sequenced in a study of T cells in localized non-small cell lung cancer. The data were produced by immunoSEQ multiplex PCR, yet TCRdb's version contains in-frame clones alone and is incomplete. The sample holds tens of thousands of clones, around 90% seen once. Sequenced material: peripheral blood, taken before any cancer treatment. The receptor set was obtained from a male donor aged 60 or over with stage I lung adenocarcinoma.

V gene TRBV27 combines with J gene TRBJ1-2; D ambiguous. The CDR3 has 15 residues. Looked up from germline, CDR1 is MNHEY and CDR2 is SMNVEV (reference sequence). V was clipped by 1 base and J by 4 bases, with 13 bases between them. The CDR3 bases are TGTGCCAGCAGTTTATGGCACGGCACCGGCTATGGCTACACCTTC. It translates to CASSLWHGTGYGYTF.

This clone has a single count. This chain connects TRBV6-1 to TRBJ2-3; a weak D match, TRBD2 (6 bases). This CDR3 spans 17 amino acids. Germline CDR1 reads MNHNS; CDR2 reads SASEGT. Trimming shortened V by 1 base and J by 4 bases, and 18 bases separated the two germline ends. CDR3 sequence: CASSEVVGLGVADTQYF. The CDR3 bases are TGTGCCAGCAGTGAAGTGGTGGGACTGGGAGTTGCAGATACGCAGTATTTT.

The DNA of the CDR3 is TGTGCCAGCAGCTTAGCGGGGGGGCCGTTTGAGCAGTTCTTC. Protein product: CASSLAGGPFEQFF. J is TRBJ2-1 and V is TRBV11-2, with TRBD2 matching 8 bases. The CDR3 runs 14 residues. Germline CDR1 reads SGHAT; CDR2 reads FQNNGV. Trimming cost V 1 base and J 9 bases; bases outside gene matches: 5.

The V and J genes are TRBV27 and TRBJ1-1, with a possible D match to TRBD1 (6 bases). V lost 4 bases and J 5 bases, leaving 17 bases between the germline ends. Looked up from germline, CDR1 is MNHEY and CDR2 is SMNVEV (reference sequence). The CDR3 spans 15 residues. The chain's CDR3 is CASSSPGHLRTEAFF. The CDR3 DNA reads TGTGCCAGCAGTTCCCCGGGACATTTGAGGACTGAAGCTTTCTTT.

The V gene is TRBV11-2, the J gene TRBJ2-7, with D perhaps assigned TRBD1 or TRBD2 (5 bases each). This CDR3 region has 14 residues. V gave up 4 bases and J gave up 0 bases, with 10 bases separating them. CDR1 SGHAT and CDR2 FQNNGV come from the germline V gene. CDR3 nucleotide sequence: TGTGCCAGCAGCTCGTCTGGGGGCTCCTACGAGCAGTACTTC. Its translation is CASSSSGGSYEQYF.

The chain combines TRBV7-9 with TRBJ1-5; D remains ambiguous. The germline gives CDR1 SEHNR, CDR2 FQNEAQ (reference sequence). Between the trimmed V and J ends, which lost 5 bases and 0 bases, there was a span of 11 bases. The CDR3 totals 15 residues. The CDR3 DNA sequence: TGTGCCAGCAGCGCCACTCAATATAGCAATCAGCCCCAGCATTTT. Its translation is CASSATQYSNQPQHF.

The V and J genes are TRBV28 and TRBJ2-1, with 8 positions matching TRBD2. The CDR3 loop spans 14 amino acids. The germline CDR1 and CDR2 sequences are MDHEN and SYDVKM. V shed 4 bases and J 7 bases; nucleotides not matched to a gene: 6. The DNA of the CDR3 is TGTGCCAGCAGTTCGGCGGGGGGTAGGAATGAGCAGTTCTTC. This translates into CASSSAGGRNEQFF.

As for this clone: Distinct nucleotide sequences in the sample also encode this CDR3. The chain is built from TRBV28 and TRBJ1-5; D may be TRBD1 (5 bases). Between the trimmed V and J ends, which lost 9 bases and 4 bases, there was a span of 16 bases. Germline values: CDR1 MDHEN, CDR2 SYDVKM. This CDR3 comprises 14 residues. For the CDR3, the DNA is TGTGCCAGTCAGCCGGGACCGCAAAATCAGCCCCAGCATTTT. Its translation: CASQPGPQNQPQHF. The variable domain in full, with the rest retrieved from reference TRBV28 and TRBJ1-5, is DVKVTQSSRYLVKRTGEKVFLECVQDMDHENMFWYRQDPGLGLRLIYFSYDVKMKEKGDIPEGYSVSREKKERFSLILESASTNQTSMYLCASQPGPQNQPQHFGDGTRLSIL.

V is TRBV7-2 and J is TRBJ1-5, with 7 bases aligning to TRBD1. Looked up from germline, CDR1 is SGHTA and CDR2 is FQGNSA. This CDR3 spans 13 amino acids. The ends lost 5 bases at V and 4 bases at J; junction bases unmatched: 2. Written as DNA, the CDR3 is TGTGCCAGCAGCCAACAGGGGAATCAGCCCCAGCATTTT. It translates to CASSQQGNQPQHF. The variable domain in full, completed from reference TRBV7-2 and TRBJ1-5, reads GAGVSQSPSNKVTEKGKDVELRCDPISGHTALYWYRQSLGQGLEFLIYFQGNSAPDKSGLPSDRFSAERTGGSVSTLTIQRTQQEDSAVYLCASSQQGNQPQHFGDGTRLSIL.

In DNA, the CDR3 is TGTGCCAGCAAAGGGCTGTTGAATCAGCCCCAGCATTTT. Translation gives CASKGLLNQPQHF. The chain combines TRBV2 with TRBJ1-5; D gene unclear. V shed 7 bases and J shed 4 bases, with 11 bases lying between them. This CDR3 comprises 13 residues. Germline CDR1 is SNHLY and CDR2 is FYNNEI.

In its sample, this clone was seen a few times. CDR3 DNA: TGTGCCAGCAGTGTGGGATTTCCAACTAATGAAAAACTGTTTTTT. Protein: CASSVGFPTNEKLFF. This chain links TRBV28 with TRBJ1-4; D is unclear. CDR1 MDHEN and CDR2 SYDVKM come from the germline V gene. This CDR3 is 15 amino acids long. Trimming stripped 5 bases from V and 0 bases from J, with 10 bases between. Supplemented by reference TRBV28 and TRBJ1-4, the full variable domain reads DVKVTQSSRYLVKRTGEKVFLECVQDMDHENMFWYRQDPGLGLRLIYFSYDVKMKEKGDIPEGYSVSREKKERFSLILESASTNQTSMYLCASSVGFPTNEKLFFGSGTQLSVL.

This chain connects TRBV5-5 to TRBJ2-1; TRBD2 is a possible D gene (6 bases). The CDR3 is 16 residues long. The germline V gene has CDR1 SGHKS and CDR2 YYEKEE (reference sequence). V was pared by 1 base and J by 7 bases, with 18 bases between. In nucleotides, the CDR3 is TGTGCCAGCAGCTTGCGGCGGGACGTGAGACTTAATGAGCAGTTCTTC. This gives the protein CASSLRRDVRLNEQFF.

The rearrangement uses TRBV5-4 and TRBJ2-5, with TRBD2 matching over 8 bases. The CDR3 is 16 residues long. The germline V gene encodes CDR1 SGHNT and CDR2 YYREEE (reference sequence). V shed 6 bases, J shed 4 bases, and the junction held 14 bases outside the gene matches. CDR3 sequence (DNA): TGTGCCAGCACCACGGGGGGGCGCGGGGGAATAGAGACCCAGTACTTC. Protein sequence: CASTTGGRGGIETQYF.

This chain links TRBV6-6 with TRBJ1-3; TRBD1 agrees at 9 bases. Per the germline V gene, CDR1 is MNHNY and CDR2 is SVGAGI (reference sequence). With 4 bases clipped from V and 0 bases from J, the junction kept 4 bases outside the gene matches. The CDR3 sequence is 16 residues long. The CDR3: CASSFGQGSSGNTIYF. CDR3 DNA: TGTGCCAGCAGTTTTGGACAGGGGAGCTCTGGAAACACCATATATTTT.

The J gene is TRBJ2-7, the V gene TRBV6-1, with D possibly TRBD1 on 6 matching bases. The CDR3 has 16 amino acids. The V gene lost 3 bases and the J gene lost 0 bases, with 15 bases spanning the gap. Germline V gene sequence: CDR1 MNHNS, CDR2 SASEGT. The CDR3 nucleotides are TGTGCCAGCAGTGATGCGGGCAGGGGAGCCTCCTACGAGCAGTACTTC. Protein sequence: CASSDAGRGASYEQYF.

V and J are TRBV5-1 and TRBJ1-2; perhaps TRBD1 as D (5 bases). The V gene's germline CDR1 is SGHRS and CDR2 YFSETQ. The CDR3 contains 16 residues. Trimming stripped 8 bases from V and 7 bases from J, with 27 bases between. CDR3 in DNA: TGCGCCAGTGGACTCGACTGGATGGGGCCGCTGAGTGGCTACACCTTC. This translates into CASGLDWMGPLSGYTF.

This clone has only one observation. The CDR3 spells CAWSRDNYGYTF. The CDR3 nucleotides read TGTGCCTGGAGTCGGGACAACTATGGCTACACCTTC. The chain recombines TRBV30 with TRBJ1-2; D perhaps matches TRBD1 (5 bases). The ends were cut back, 2 bases at V and 2 bases at J, with 6 bases in the middle. The CDR3 consists of 12 residues. In germline, CDR1 is GTSNPN, CDR2 SVGIG (reference sequence).

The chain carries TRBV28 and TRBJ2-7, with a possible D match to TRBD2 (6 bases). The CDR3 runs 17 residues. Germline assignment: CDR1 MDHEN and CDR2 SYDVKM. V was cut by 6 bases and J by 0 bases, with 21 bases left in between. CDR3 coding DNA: TGTGCCAGCAGCACCGGGGGATCGGGGCACATCTCCTACGAGCAGTACTTC. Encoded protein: CASSTGGSGHISYEQYF.

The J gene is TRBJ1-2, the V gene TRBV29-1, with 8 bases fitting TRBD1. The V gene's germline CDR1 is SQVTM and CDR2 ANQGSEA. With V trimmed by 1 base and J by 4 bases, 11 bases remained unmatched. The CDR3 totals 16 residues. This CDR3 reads CSVEGRQGTSFYGYTF. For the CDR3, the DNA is TGCAGCGTTGAAGGCCGACAGGGGACTAGCTTCTATGGCTACACCTTC.

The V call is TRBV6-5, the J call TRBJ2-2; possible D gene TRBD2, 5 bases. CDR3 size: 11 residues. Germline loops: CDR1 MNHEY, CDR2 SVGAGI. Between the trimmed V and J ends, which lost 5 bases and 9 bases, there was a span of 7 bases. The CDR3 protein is CASSTGRELFF. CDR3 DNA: TGTGCCAGCAGTACCGGGAGGGAGCTGTTTTTT.

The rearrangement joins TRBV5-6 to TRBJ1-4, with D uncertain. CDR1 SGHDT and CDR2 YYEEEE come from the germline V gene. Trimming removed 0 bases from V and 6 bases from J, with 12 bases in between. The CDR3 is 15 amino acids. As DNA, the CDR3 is TGTGCCAGCAGCTTGGCGGGGTATCTTTATGAAAAACTGTTTTTT. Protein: CASSLAGYLYEKLFF.

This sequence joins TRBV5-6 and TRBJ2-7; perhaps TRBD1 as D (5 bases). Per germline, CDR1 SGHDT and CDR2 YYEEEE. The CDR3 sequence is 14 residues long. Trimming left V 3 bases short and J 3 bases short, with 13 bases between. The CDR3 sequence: CASSSEIDSYEQYF. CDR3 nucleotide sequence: TGTGCCAGCAGCTCTGAAATAGACAGCTACGAGCAGTACTTC.

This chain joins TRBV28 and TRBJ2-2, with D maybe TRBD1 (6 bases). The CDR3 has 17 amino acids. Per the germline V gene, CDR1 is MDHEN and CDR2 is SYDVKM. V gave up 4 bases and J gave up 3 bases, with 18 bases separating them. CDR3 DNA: TGTGCCAGCAGTTCGATCAGGGGTGCCATGGACACCGGGGAGCTGTTTTTT. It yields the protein CASSSIRGAMDTGELFF. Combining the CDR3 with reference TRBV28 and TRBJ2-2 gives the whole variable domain DVKVTQSSRYLVKRTGEKVFLECVQDMDHENMFWYRQDPGLGLRLIYFSYDVKMKEKGDIPEGYSVSREKKERFSLILESASTNQTSMYLCASSSIRGAMDTGELFFGEGSRLTVL.

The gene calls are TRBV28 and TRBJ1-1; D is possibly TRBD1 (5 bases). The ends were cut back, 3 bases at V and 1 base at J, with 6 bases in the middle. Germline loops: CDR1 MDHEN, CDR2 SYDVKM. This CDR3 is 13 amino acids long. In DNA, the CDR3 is TGTGCCAGCAGTTTGGGGGGGAACACTGAAGCTTTCTTT. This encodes CASSLGGNTEAFF. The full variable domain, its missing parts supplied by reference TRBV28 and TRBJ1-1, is DVKVTQSSRYLVKRTGEKVFLECVQDMDHENMFWYRQDPGLGLRLIYFSYDVKMKEKGDIPEGYSVSREKKERFSLILESASTNQTSMYLCASSLGGNTEAFFGQGTRLTVV.

CDR3 amino acids: CASSVGSAVAGELFF. The CDR3 DNA sequence: TGTGCCAGCAGCGTAGGTTCCGCGGTTGCCGGGGAGCTGTTTTTT. The rearrangement uses TRBV9 and TRBJ2-2; D gene unclear. Germline CDR1 and CDR2: SGDLS and YYNGEE. This CDR3 comprises 15 residues. Trimming removed 0 bases from V and 6 bases from J, with 12 bases in between.

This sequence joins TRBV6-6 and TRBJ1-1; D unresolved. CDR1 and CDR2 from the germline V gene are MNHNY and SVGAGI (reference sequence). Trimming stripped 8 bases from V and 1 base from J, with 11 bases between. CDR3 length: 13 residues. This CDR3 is CASRTESNTEAFF. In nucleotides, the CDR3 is TGTGCCAGCCGAACAGAGTCGAACACTGAAGCTTTCTTT.

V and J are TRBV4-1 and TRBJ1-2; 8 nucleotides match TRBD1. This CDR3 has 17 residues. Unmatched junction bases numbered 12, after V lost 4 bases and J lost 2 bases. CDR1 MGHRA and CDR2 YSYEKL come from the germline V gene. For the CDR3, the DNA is TGCGCCAGCAGCCCCGTCCTACCCAGGACAGGGAACTATGGCTACACCTTC. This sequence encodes CASSPVLPRTGNYGYTF.

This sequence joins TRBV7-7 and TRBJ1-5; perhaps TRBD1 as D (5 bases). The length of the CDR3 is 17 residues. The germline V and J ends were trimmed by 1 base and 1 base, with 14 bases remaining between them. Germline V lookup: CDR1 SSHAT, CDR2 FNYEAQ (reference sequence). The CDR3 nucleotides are TGTGCCAGCAGCTTAGAGTCCGGGGGTTGGAGCAATCAGCCCCAGCATTTT. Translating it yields CASSLESGGWSNQPQHF. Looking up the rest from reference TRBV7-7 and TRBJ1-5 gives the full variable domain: GAGVSQSPRYKVTKRGQDVTLRCDPISSHATLYWYQQALGQGPEFLTYFNYEAQPDKSGLPSDRFSAERPEGSISTLTIQRTEQRDSAMYRCASSLESGGWSNQPQHFGDGTRLSIL.